These T cell receptor beta chains were read from a single sample in a study of blood T cell repertoires in COVID-19. The assay was immunoSEQ multiplex PCR, and TCRdb's table has in-frame clones only and misses some. The sample yields roughly 140,000 clones, 80% seen once. What was sequenced was peripheral blood. The receptors stem from a woman aged 50 to 65 with acute or convalescent COVID-19. The conserved cysteine and the conserved F or W are not part of the CDR3 here.

v_gene: TRBV30; j_gene: TRBJ1-1; CDR3aa: AWDRGNTEAF
v_gene: TRBV29-1; j_gene: TRBJ1-2; CDR3aa: SAEFREGNYGYT
v_gene: TRBV7-9; j_gene: TRBJ2-5; CDR3aa: ASSFSSGGSETQY
v_gene: TRBV19; j_gene: TRBJ1-2; CDR3aa: ASRGGGYT
v_gene: TRBV5-1; j_gene: TRBJ1-2; CDR3aa: ASSFRDRGVTRDYGYT
v_gene: TRBV7-2; j_gene: TRBJ2-3; CDR3aa: ASGGGATDTQY
v_gene: TRBV6-5; j_gene: TRBJ1-2; CDR3aa: ASSYGLFYT
v_gene: TRBV3-1/TRBV3-2; j_gene: TRBJ1-1; CDR3aa: ASSQDLVGTNGDTEAF
v_gene: TRBV6-2/TRBV6-3; j_gene: TRBJ1-1; CDR3aa: ASSYTRTGNEAF
v_gene: TRBV7-2; j_gene: TRBJ1-5; CDR3aa: ASSFTQQEPQH
v_gene: TRBV7-3; j_gene: TRBJ2-3; CDR3aa: ASSPLASDTQY
v_gene: TRBV6-5; j_gene: TRBJ1-1; CDR3aa: ASRTGTGVPEAF
v_gene: TRBV6-5; j_gene: TRBJ1-6; CDR3aa: ASKPRSSYNSPLH
v_gene: TRBV7-8; j_gene: TRBJ2-6; CDR3aa: ASSFMSGTGVSGANVLT
v_gene: TRBV28; j_gene: TRBJ2-5; CDR3aa: ASSSGQQETQY
v_gene: TRBV18; j_gene: TRBJ2-7; CDR3aa: ASSSGTGDYEQY
v_gene: TRBV7-2; j_gene: TRBJ1-5; CDR3aa: ASSLGVGDDGPQH
v_gene: TRBV5-4; j_gene: TRBJ1-1; CDR3aa: ASRGQLNTEAF
v_gene: TRBV7-9; j_gene: TRBJ1-2; CDR3aa: ASSSSNGQAVYGYT
v_gene: TRBV24-1; j_gene: TRBJ1-6; CDR3aa: ATQGADNSPLH
v_gene: TRBV2; j_gene: TRBJ1-6; CDR3aa: ASSDVRDSPLH
v_gene: TRBV5-1; j_gene: TRBJ1-6; CDR3aa: ASSLDRAFTSPLH
v_gene: TRBV5-1; j_gene: TRBJ1-4; CDR3aa: ASSSYSSEKLF
v_gene: TRBV19; j_gene: TRBJ1-1; CDR3aa: ASSMRRTIDSEAF
v_gene: TRBV6-5; j_gene: TRBJ1-5; CDR3aa: ASSAGQGGNQPQH
v_gene: TRBV6-2/TRBV6-3; j_gene: TRBJ1-1; CDR3aa: ASSYRGQGNTEAF
v_gene: TRBV7-9; j_gene: TRBJ2-6; CDR3aa: ASSSGQVAWGANVLT
v_gene: TRBV3-1/TRBV3-2; j_gene: TRBJ2-1; CDR3aa: ASSQHQTDNEQF
v_gene: TRBV7-3; j_gene: TRBJ2-7; CDR3aa: ASSLGQGRSYEQY
v_gene: TRBV27; j_gene: TRBJ2-1; CDR3aa: ASSLSSGGYNEQF
v_gene: TRBV28; j_gene: TRBJ1-2; CDR3aa: ASSPQNYGYT
v_gene: TRBV3-1/TRBV3-2; j_gene: TRBJ2-1; CDR3aa: ASSQDSGGVLSYNEQF
v_gene: TRBV6-2/TRBV6-3; j_gene: TRBJ2-3; CDR3aa: ASSSPGHVTDTQY
v_gene: TRBV12-3/TRBV12-4; j_gene: TRBJ1-5; CDR3aa: ASSLRQPQH
v_gene: TRBV2; j_gene: TRBJ1-1; CDR3aa: ASTLQGGGETEAF
v_gene: TRBV4-2; j_gene: TRBJ1-5; CDR3aa: ASSQGGTGINQPQH
v_gene: TRBV7-2; j_gene: TRBJ2-7; CDR3aa: ASSLGVGYEQY
v_gene: TRBV7-9; j_gene: TRBJ1-2; CDR3aa: ASSDRVSYGYT
v_gene: TRBV7-9; j_gene: TRBJ2-1; CDR3aa: ASSFEGSYNEQF
v_gene: TRBV6-2/TRBV6-3; j_gene: TRBJ2-5; CDR3aa: ASSPGKQGDNQETQY
v_gene: TRBV19; j_gene: TRBJ1-2; CDR3aa: ASAGPGIYGYT
v_gene: TRBV27; j_gene: TRBJ1-2; CDR3aa: ASSSGGTDYGYT
v_gene: TRBV5-4; j_gene: TRBJ1-4; CDR3aa: ASSSPGQTNEKLF
v_gene: TRBV4-1; j_gene: TRBJ1-1; CDR3aa: ASSQASTWTEAF
v_gene: TRBV3-1/TRBV3-2; j_gene: TRBJ1-6; CDR3aa: ASSQGTLIWVGSPLH
v_gene: TRBV6-1; j_gene: TRBJ2-4; CDR3aa: ASSEHGASGGPGIQY
v_gene: TRBV12-3/TRBV12-4; j_gene: TRBJ1-2; CDR3aa: ASSTGTGGGYT
v_gene: TRBV27; j_gene: TRBJ1-4; CDR3aa: ASRSWTGTGDEKLF
v_gene: TRBV6-5; j_gene: TRBJ2-5; CDR3aa: ASSTGKGVQETQY
v_gene: TRBV7-9; j_gene: TRBJ1-1; CDR3aa: ASSLPGATEAF
v_gene: TRBV7-2; j_gene: TRBJ2-1; CDR3aa: ASSLQMTSGSTGEQF
v_gene: TRBV7-2; j_gene: TRBJ2-1; CDR3aa: ASRLAGAVDEQF
v_gene: TRBV7-9; j_gene: TRBJ1-2; CDR3aa: ASSLSGQAGNYGYT
v_gene: TRBV10-3; j_gene: TRBJ2-7; CDR3aa: AIGRGGQGYEQY
v_gene: TRBV5-4; j_gene: TRBJ2-5; CDR3aa: ASSLGQGAAQETQY
v_gene: TRBV7-9; j_gene: TRBJ2-1; CDR3aa: ASSLGANNEQF
v_gene: TRBV7-3; j_gene: TRBJ1-3; CDR3aa: ASSPTGTGGSGNTIY
v_gene: TRBV5-6; j_gene: TRBJ1-2; CDR3aa: ASSLDWAAGYT